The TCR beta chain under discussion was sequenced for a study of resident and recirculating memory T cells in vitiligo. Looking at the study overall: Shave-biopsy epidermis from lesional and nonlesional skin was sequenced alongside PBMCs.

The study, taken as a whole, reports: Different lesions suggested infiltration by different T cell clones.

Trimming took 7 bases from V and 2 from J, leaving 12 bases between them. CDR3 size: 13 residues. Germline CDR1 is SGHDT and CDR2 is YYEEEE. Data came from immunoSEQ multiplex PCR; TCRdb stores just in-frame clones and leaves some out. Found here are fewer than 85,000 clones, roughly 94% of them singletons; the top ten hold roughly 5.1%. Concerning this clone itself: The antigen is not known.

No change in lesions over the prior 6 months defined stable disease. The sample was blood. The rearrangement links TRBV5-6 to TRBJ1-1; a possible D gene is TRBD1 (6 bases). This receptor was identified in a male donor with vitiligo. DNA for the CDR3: TGTGCCAGCCGGGACATCCTAAACACTGAAGCTTTCTTT. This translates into CASRDILNTEAFF.